Below are 16 T cell receptor beta chains sequenced from a single sample in a study of blood T cell repertoires in COVID-19. TCRdb keeps only in-frame clones here, not all; method: immunoSEQ multiplex PCR. Here the sample spans about 49,000 clones, roughly four fifths being singletons. The sample taken for sequencing was peripheral blood. Receptors were obtained from an older woman with acute or convalescent COVID-19.

The V and J genes are TRBV28 and TRBJ2-7; weak D call: TRBD1 (6 bases). The germline gives CDR1 MDHEN, CDR2 SYDVKM. Trimming left V 5 bases short and J 4 bases short, with 18 bases between. The CDR3 runs to 15 residues. The CDR3 loop reads CASSTYRTEKYEQYF. The CDR3 DNA reads as TGTGCCAGCAGTACCTACAGGACAGAAAAGTACGAGCAGTACTTC.

The rearrangement joins TRBV19 to TRBJ1-4, with D maybe TRBD1 (6 bases). Germline V gene lookup returns CDR1 LNHDA and CDR2 SQIVND (reference sequence). This CDR3 contains 15 residues. The V end lost 6 bases, the J end lost 4 bases, and 15 bases lay between the germline ends. The CDR3 bases are TGTGCCAGTAGCGAGACCGGGACAAGTAATGAAAAACTGTTTTTT. Translating gives CASSETGTSNEKLFF.

The CDR3 loop is CASSIAGDEQYF. Written as DNA, the CDR3 is TGTGCCAGCAGTATTGCCGGGGACGAGCAGTACTTC. J is TRBJ2-7 and V is TRBV6-5; D is perhaps TRBD2 (5 bases). CDR1 and CDR2 from the germline V gene are MNHEY and SVGAGI. This CDR3 region has 12 residues. V lost 5 bases and J 5 bases, leaving 10 bases between the germline ends.

The chain couples TRBV13 to TRBJ1-1; D might be TRBD1 (5 bases). Germline-derived CDR1 and CDR2 are PRHDT and FYEKMQ (reference sequence). The CDR3 has 15 amino acids. The V end lost 1 base, the J end lost 1 base, and 10 bases lay between the germline ends. CDR3: CASSLVGAENTEAFF. The CDR3 DNA follows: TGTGCCAGCAGCTTAGTAGGGGCGGAGAACACTGAAGCTTTCTTT.

This chain uses TRBV19 with TRBJ1-3; weak D call: TRBD1 (6 bases). Germline assignment: CDR1 LNHDA and CDR2 SQIVND (reference sequence). The CDR3 length is 15 residues. V shed 4 bases and J shed 3 bases, with 13 bases lying between them. The chain's CDR3 is CASSRDGTRGNTIYF. The DNA of the CDR3 is TGTGCCAGTAGTAGAGACGGGACACGTGGAAACACCATATATTTT.

The chain couples TRBV7-8 to TRBJ1-4; no definite D call. The CDR3 runs to 15 residues. Looked up from germline, CDR1 is SGHVS and CDR2 is FQNEAQ. V lost 5 bases, J lost 1 base, and 11 bases lay in between. The CDR3 DNA is TGTGCCAGCAGCAGATATACTGGAACTAATGAAAAACTGTTTTTT. This codes for CASSRYTGTNEKLFF.

The CDR3 region has the DNA TGTGCCAGCAGTCTCCCCGGACAGGGGGCGATTAGCTCCTACAATGAGCAGTTCTTC. It codes for CASSLPGQGAISSYNEQFF. The genes are TRBV28 and TRBJ2-1, with 11 positions matching TRBD1. Trimming took 5 bases from V and 0 from J; bases not matched to a gene: 12. The CDR3 runs to 19 residues. Germline values: CDR1 MDHEN, CDR2 SYDVKM.

This chain uses TRBV29-1 with TRBJ1-2; maybe TRBD1 (5 bases). Germline V CDR1 and CDR2: SQVTM, ANQGSEA. V was trimmed by 2 bases and J by 5 bases, leaving 9 bases between them. The CDR3 is 12 amino acids. The CDR3 coding sequence is TGCAGCGTTGAACAGGGTCCGTATGGCTACACCTTC. As protein: CSVEQGPYGYTF.

The CDR3 nucleotides are TGTGCCAGCTCATCTCGAGAGGCCGGGGAGCTGTTTTTT. This sequence encodes CASSSREAGELFF. The chain has TRBV18 and TRBJ2-2; D call uncertain. CDR3 length: 13 residues. V lost 5 bases and J 6 bases, leaving 10 bases between the germline ends. In germline, CDR1 is KGHSH, CDR2 LQKENI.

The gene calls are TRBV4-2 and TRBJ1-1; 10 bases line up with TRBD1. The J segment lost 6 bases and the V segment lost 5 bases, leaving 3 bases of the junction unmatched. Germline CDR1 is LGHNA and CDR2 is YNFKEQ. This CDR3 comprises 13 residues. CDR3 in DNA: TGTGCCAGCAGCTACGGGACAGGGGCTGAAGCTTTCTTT. It is translated as CASSYGTGAEAFF.

V gene TRBV5-1 combines with J gene TRBJ1-6; 9 bases map to TRBD1. Germline CDR1 is SGHRS and CDR2 is YFSETQ. The CDR3 has 16 residues. Germline trimming cut 4 bases from V and 8 bases from J; bases unmatched to any gene: 10. This CDR3 is CASSRTSGQGDSPLHF. The CDR3 DNA reads TGCGCCAGCAGCCGGACATCGGGACAGGGAGATTCACCCCTCCACTTT. The whole variable domain, remainder taken from reference TRBV5-1 and TRBJ1-6, is KAGVTQTPRYLIKTRGQQVTLSCSPISGHRSVSWYQQTPGQGLQFLFEYFSETQRNKGNFPGRFSGRQFSNSRSEMNVSTLELGDSALYLCASSRTSGQGDSPLHFGNGTRLTVT.

J is TRBJ1-1 and V is TRBV9; D gene unclear. V lost 2 bases to trimming and J lost 3 bases, with 11 bases between them. There are 14 residues in the CDR3. CDR1 is SGDLS and CDR2 is YYNGEE in the germline V gene. For the CDR3, the DNA is TGTGCCAGCAGCGTCTTTCACGCGGACACTGAAGCTTTCTTT. Protein: CASSVFHADTEAFF.

The chain recombines TRBV9 with TRBJ1-2, with D perhaps TRBD1 (5 bases). Trimming took off 1 base at V and 6 bases at J, with 13 bases between the two ends. CDR1 and CDR2 from the germline V gene are SGDLS and YYNGEE. The CDR3 contains 14 residues. The CDR3 loop reads CASSVTQGFDGYTF. Here the CDR3 DNA reads TGTGCCAGCAGCGTAACTCAGGGATTTGATGGCTACACCTTC.

This clone showed up just once. The rearrangement links TRBV7-9 to TRBJ2-5; D is possibly TRBD1 (6 bases). Germline assignment: CDR1 SEHNR and CDR2 FQNEAQ (reference sequence). V was clipped by 5 bases and J by 2 bases, with 18 bases between them. CDR3 length equals 16 residues. CDR3 loop: CASSPPLGGNQETQYF. In DNA, the CDR3 is TGTGCCAGCAGCCCCCCGTTAGGGGGAAATCAAGAGACCCAGTACTTC.

The chain links TRBV2 to TRBJ2-7, with TRBD1 matching over 7 bases. The length of the CDR3 is 12 residues. The germline gives CDR1 SNHLY, CDR2 FYNNEI. Trimming at V came to 4 bases and at J to 5 bases, leaving 2 bases not matched to a gene. CDR3 bases: TGTGCCAGCAGTGGTGGACAGGACGAGCAGTACTTC. Amino acid sequence: CASSGGQDEQYF.

CDR3 DNA: TGTGCCACCACAAGACTAGTTGCAGGCACAGATACGCAGTATTTT. Protein product: CATTRLVAGTDTQYF. V gene TRBV15 combines with J gene TRBJ2-3; the D gene is possibly TRBD2 (6 bases). V lost 7 bases and J lost 1, with 15 bases in between. The germline V gene encodes CDR1 LNHNV and CDR2 YYDKDF (reference sequence). The CDR3 loop spans 15 amino acids.